This T cell receptor beta chain was captured in a study of CD8 T cells in Susac syndrome. TCR beta from blood CD8+ and CD4+ T cells was sequenced. Susac syndrome patients met recently defined diagnostic criteria for definite or probable disease. This clonotype was observed a single time. RNA was extracted with the RNeasy kit, and a quantity of about 0.45 to 1 ug was reverse transcribed using random hexamers. An immunoSEQ multiplex PCR amplified TCR beta CDR3 over 54 Vbeta and 13 Jbeta. TCRdb ran MiXCR on the immunoSEQ multiplex PCR reads and lists one entry per CDR3 protein. Among 80,000 or so distinct CDR3 sequences, approximately 96% were seen once, and the ten largest hold about 0.41%. Germline-derived CDR1 and CDR2 are SGHNT and YYREEE (reference sequence). This CDR3 is built from 15 residues. V was cut by 5 bases and J by 8 bases, with 20 bases left in between.

What was sequenced was CD8+ T cells from PBMCs. The source is a human donor with Susac syndrome. The chain combines TRBV5-4 with TRBJ2-1, with D unresolved. The CDR3 sequence is CASRTVGRPKDEQFF. As DNA, the CDR3 is TGTGCCAGCAGAACCGTCGGACGACCCAAGGATGAGCAGTTCTTC.